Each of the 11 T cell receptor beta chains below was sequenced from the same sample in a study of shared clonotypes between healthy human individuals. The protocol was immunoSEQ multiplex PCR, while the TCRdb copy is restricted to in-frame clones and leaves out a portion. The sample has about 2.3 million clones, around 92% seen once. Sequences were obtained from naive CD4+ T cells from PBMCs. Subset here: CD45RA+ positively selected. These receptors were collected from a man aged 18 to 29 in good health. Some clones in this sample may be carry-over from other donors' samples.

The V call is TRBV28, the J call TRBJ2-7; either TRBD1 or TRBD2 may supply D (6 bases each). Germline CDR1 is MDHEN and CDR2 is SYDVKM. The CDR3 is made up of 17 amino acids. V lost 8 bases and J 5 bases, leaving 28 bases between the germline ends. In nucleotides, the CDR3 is TGTGCCAGCTTCGGCCCGCCGATGGAGGGGGGTCGCGACGAGCAGTACTTC. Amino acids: CASFGPPMEGGRDEQYF.

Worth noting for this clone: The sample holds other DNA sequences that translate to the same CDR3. CDR3 residues: CASRAGGTDTQYF. As DNA, the CDR3 is TGTGCCAGCAGAGCGGGAGGCACAGATACGCAGTATTTT. The chain has TRBV28 and TRBJ2-3, with 8 bases matching TRBD2. Germline-derived CDR1 and CDR2 are MDHEN and SYDVKM. Trimming cost V 6 bases and J 1 base; bases outside gene matches: 0. The CDR3 has 13 amino acids.

CDR3 in amino acids: CATSRGPGAYEQYF. In nucleotides, the CDR3 is TGTGCCACCAGCAGGGGACCGGGGGCCTACGAGCAGTACTTC. The rearrangement joins TRBV15 to TRBJ2-7, with D possibly being TRBD2 (6 bases). Trimming took off 3 bases at V and 2 bases at J, with 11 bases between the two ends. CDR3 length: 14 residues. The germline CDR1 and CDR2 sequences are LNHNV and YYDKDF (reference sequence).

The CDR3: CASSELGDTKEAFF. The DNA of the CDR3 is TGTGCCAGCAGTGAACTCGGGGACACAAAAGAAGCTTTCTTT. V is TRBV2 and J is TRBJ1-1; possibly TRBD1 for D (6 bases). The V gene lost 2 bases and the J gene lost 8 bases, with 15 bases spanning the gap. The germline V gene has CDR1 SNHLY and CDR2 FYNNEI. CDR3 length: 14 residues.

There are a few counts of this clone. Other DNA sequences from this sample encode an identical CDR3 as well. CDR3 region: CASSLGSASGNTIYF. CDR3 coding DNA: TGCGCCAGCAGCTTAGGCAGTGCCTCTGGAAACACCATATATTTT. The gene calls are TRBV5-1 and TRBJ1-3; D is unclear. This CDR3 is built from 15 residues. CDR1 is SGHRS, CDR2 YFSETQ, per germline. V was pared by 2 bases and J by 0 bases, with 9 bases between.

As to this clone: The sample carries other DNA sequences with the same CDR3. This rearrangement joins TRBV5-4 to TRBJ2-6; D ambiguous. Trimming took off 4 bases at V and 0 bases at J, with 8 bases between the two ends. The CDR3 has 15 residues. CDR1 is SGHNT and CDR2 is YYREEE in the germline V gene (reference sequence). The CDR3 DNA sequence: TGTGCCAGCAGCCTGCGGAGCTCTGGGGCCAACGTCCTGACTTTC. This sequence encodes CASSLRSSGANVLTF.

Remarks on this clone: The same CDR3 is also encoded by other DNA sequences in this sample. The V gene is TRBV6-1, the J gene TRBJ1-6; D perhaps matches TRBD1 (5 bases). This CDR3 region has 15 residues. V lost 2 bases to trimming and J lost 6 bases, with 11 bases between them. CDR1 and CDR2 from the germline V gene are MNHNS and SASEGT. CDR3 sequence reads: CASSESGQGNSPLHF. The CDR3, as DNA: TGTGCCAGCAGTGAATCGGGGCAGGGTAATTCACCCCTCCACTTT.

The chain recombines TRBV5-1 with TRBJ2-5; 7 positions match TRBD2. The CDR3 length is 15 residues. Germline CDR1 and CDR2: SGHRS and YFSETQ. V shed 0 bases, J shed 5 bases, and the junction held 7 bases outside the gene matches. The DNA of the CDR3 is TGCGCCAGCAGCTTGGAGGCGGGGGTGCACGAGACCCAGTACTTC. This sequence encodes CASSLEAGVHETQYF.

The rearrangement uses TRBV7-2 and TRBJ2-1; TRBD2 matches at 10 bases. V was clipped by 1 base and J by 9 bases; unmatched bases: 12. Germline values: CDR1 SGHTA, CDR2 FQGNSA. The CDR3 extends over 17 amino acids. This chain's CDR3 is CASSLVASGSGDGEQFF. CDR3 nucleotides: TGTGCCAGCAGCTTAGTAGCTAGCGGGAGTGGGGATGGTGAGCAGTTCTTC.

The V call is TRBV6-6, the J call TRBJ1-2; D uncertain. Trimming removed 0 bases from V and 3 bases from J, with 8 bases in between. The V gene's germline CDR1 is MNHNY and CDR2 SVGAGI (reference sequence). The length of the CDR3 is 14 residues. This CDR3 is CASSYSGFDYGYTF. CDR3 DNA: TGTGCCAGCAGTTACTCGGGATTCGACTATGGCTACACCTTC.

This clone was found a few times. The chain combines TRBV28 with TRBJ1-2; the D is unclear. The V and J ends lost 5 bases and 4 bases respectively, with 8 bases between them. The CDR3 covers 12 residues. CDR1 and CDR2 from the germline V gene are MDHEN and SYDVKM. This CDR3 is CASSAPVYGYTF. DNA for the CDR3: TGTGCCAGCAGTGCCCCCGTCTATGGCTACACCTTC.